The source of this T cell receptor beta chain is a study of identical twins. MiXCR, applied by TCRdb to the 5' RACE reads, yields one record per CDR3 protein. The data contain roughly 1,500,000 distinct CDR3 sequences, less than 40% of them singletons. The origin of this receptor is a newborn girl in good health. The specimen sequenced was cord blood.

This CDR3 reads CASSSLAGVFEQFF. CDR3 in DNA: TGTGCCAGCAGCTCACTAGCGGGAGTTTTTGAGCAGTTCTTC. V and J are TRBV7-2 and TRBJ2-1; 11 bases align to TRBD2. The trim removed 4 bases at V and 9 bases at J, leaving 5 bases unmatched. The CDR3 consists of 14 residues. Germline CDR1 and CDR2: SGHTA and FQGNSA.